Presented here are 9 T cell receptor beta chains from one specimen sequenced in a study of blood T cell repertoires in COVID-19. Profiling relied on immunoSEQ multiplex PCR, and the TCRdb table lists in-frame clones only, not all of them. The sample records fewer than 200,000 clones, around four fifths being singletons. The sample consisted of PBMCs or T cells enriched from blood (not recorded which). The receptors shown here come from a woman between 50 and 59 years old in a cohort exposed to, infected with or recovered from COVID-19 (not recorded which).

This clone was detected only once. A read error may produce the germline difference seen at one junction end. The gene calls are TRBV5-4 and TRBJ1-1, with D perhaps TRBD1 (6 bases). CDR3 length equals 13 residues. Looked up from germline, CDR1 is SGHNT and CDR2 is YYREEE (reference sequence). This CDR3 is CASKYYRDTEAFF. Here the CDR3 DNA reads TGTGCCAGCAAATATTATAGGGACACCGAAGCTTTCTTT.

The V call is TRBV4-1, the J call TRBJ2-3; 8 nucleotides agree with TRBD2. Per the germline V gene, CDR1 is MGHRA and CDR2 is YSYEKL. This CDR3 has 17 amino acids. Trimming removed 0 bases from V and 4 bases from J; junction bases left unmatched: 9. The CDR3 coding sequence is TGCGCCAGCAGCCAAGAGTGGGTAGCGGGGTTTTCAGATACGCAGTATTTT. As protein: CASSQEWVAGFSDTQYF.

V and J are TRBV7-9 and TRBJ2-1; 7 bases are shared with TRBD1. V shed 7 bases and J 8 bases; nucleotides not matched to a gene: 17. The CDR3 is 16 amino acids. Looked up from germline, CDR1 is SEHNR and CDR2 is FQNEAQ (reference sequence). The chain's CDR3 is CASTYYPGGGRHEQFF. CDR3 bases: TGTGCCAGCACCTACTACCCAGGGGGTGGTCGACATGAGCAGTTCTTC.

The CDR3 nucleotides are TGTGCCAGCAGTCCGGGACAGGGAGTTGGGGAAGAGACCCAGTACTTC. Translated, it gives CASSPGQGVGEETQYF. The gene calls are TRBV6-2 or TRBV6-3 and TRBJ2-5; 9 bases align to TRBD1. Losses at the gene ends were 5 bases for V and 3 bases for J; bases not matched to a gene: 10. The CDR3 consists of 16 residues. Germline loops: CDR1 MNHEY, CDR2 SVGEGT.

V is TRBV11-2 and J is TRBJ2-3; TRBD2 matches 9 bases. The V and J ends lost 5 bases and 3 bases, in that order; junction bases with no gene match: 9. The CDR3 is made up of 16 amino acids. The germline CDR1 and CDR2 sequences are SGHAT and FQNNGV. CDR3 DNA: TGTGCCAGCAGCCCTGCTGCGGGGGGGACAACAGATACGCAGTATTTT. This gives the protein CASSPAAGGTTDTQYF.

The CDR3 DNA reads TGTGCCAGCAGCCTATACGGGACTAGCGGGGGTGTCCCCACCGGGGAGCTGTTTTTT. This encodes CASSLYGTSGGVPTGELFF. V is TRBV9 and J is TRBJ2-2; 14 positions match TRBD2. V lost 4 bases and J lost 4; bases outside the gene matches: 12. Germline CDR1 reads SGDLS; CDR2 reads YYNGEE. The CDR3 contains 19 residues.

This clone was found once. The V gene is TRBV28, the J gene TRBJ2-7, with a tentative D call TRBD2 (6 bases). Trimming left V 6 bases short and J 5 bases short, with 11 bases between. The length of the CDR3 is 12 residues. CDR1 and CDR2 (germline): MDHEN, SYDVKM. The CDR3 sequence: CASSEGGNEQYF. The CDR3, as DNA: TGTGCCAGCAGCGAAGGCGGGAACGAGCAGTACTTC. The full variable domain, its missing parts supplied by reference TRBV28 and TRBJ2-7, is DVKVTQSSRYLVKRTGEKVFLECVQDMDHENMFWYRQDPGLGLRLIYFSYDVKMKEKGDIPEGYSVSREKKERFSLILESASTNQTSMYLCASSEGGNEQYFGPGTRLTVT.

The chain couples TRBV4-2 to TRBJ2-5, with TRBD1 identical over 8 bases. V was clipped by 0 bases and J by 5 bases; unmatched bases: 17. The CDR3 is made up of 19 amino acids. CDR1 is LGHNA and CDR2 is YNFKEQ in the germline V gene. The CDR3 bases are TGTGCCAGCAGCCAAGATTCGAGGTCAGGGGGCGAAATCTGGGAGACCCAGTACTTC. Residues: CASSQDSRSGGEIWETQYF.

The chain joins TRBV19 to TRBJ2-2; the D gene is possibly TRBD2 (6 bases). The CDR3 is made up of 13 amino acids. CDR1 is LNHDA and CDR2 is SQIVND in the germline V gene (reference sequence). The CDR3 loop reads CVTGRGDTGELFF. The CDR3 DNA reads TGTGTCACGGGGCGGGGAGACACCGGGGAGCTGTTTTTT.